This T cell receptor (beta chain) was found in a study of blood T cell repertoires in COVID-19. Study summary: Samples of COVID-19 (acute and convalescent) were obtained from the United States, Italy and Spain. T cells, B-cell-depleted T cells, or PBMCs supplied cDNA or gDNA.

Assay: immunoSEQ multiplex PCR; the TCRdb copy retains only in-frame clones and omits some. The table includes about 160,000 clones, more than 65% detected once. In germline, CDR1 is KGHSH, CDR2 LQKENI. V shed 10 bases and J shed 1 base, with 10 bases lying between them. CDR3 length: 13 residues. The gene calls are TRBV18 and TRBJ2-2; D gene uncertain. Specimen: peripheral blood. This sequence was found in an elderly woman with active or convalescent COVID-19. CDR3 nucleotides: TGTGCCACAGATCCAGAGAACACCGGGGAGCTGTTTTTT. It specifies CATDPENTGELFF.